This T cell receptor (beta chain) was documented in a study of cytomegalovirus exposure and HLA in healthy donors. Notes on the study in general: In a later analysis, several top co-occurrence clusters appeared linked to parvovirus B19, influenza, CMV and Epstein-Barr virus.

Researchers ran the PCR with 60 Vbeta and 13 Jbeta primers. Profiled with immunoSEQ multiplex PCR; TCRdb holds only in-frame clones, not every one. The table lists about 200,000 clones, 75% to 90% of them singletons, with about 3% in the top ten. In regard to this clone: The antigen is not known.

CDR3 length equals 16 residues. The germline CDR1 and CDR2 sequences are SGHDN and FVKESK. J gave up 2 bases and V 1 base, and 6 bases lay outside the gene matches. This clonotype was obtained from a woman aged 40 to 50 in good health and CMV-seronegative. Material: PBMCs. The chain couples TRBV14 to TRBJ2-5; the match to TRBD1 covers 8 bases. This CDR3 reads CASSQGQGKFQETQYF. For the CDR3, the DNA is TGTGCCAGCAGCCAAGGACAGGGGAAGTTTCAAGAGACCCAGTACTTC.